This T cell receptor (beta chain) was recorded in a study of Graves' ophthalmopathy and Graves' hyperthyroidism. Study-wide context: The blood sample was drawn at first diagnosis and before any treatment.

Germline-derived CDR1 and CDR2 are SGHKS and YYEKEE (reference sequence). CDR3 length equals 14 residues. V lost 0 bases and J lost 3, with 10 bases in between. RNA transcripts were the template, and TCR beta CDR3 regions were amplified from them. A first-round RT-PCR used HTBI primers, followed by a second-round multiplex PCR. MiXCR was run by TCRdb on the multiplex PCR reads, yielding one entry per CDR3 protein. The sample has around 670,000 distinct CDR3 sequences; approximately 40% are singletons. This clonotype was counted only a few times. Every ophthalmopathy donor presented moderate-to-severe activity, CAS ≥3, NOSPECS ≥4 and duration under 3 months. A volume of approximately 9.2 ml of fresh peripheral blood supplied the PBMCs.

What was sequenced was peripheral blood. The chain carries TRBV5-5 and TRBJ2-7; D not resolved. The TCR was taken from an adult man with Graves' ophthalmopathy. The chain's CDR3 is CASSLDPGNYEQYF. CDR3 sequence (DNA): TGTGCCAGCAGCTTGGACCCTGGAAACTACGAGCAGTACTTC.